These T cell receptor beta chains were read from a single sample in a study of radiation and T cells in renal cell carcinoma. The repertoire was sequenced with immunoSEQ multiplex PCR; TCRdb's copy has only in-frame clones and lacks some. This table has about 59,000 clones, approximately 84% appearing once. The source was blood, collected from a patient whose treatment included radiotherapy and nephrectomy. Receptors were obtained from a man in his sixties with renal cell carcinoma. Each CDR3 is given with its conserved first and last residue. Fields, in order: J gene, clone size, D gene, V gene, CDR3 protein, CDR3 DNA. The D gene is left open where the match is weak. Clone size is given for some rows only: seen once, a few or many times, or a class if the clone is expanded.

J gene: TRBJ1-5; clone size: .; D gene: .; V gene: TRBV5-8; CDR3 protein: CASSLETQAQPQHF; CDR3 DNA: TGTGCCAGCAGCTTAGAAACTCAGGCACAGCCCCAGCATTTT
J gene: TRBJ1-1; clone size: .; D gene: TRBD1; V gene: TRBV4-2; CDR3 protein: CASSQDVATGASGEAFF; CDR3 DNA: TGTGCCAGCAGCCAAGATGTGGCGACAGGGGCCTCCGGTGAAGCTTTCTTT
J gene: TRBJ2-1; clone size: many; D gene: .; V gene: TRBV5-4; CDR3 protein: CASSFGGSQGTYNEQFF; CDR3 DNA: TGTGCCAGCAGCTTCGGAGGGTCCCAAGGGACCTACAATGAGCAGTTCTTC
J gene: TRBJ1-4; clone size: .; D gene: .; V gene: TRBV27; CDR3 protein: CASSPQTTNEKLFF; CDR3 DNA: TGTGCCAGCAGTCCCCAGACTACTAATGAAAAACTGTTTTTT
J gene: TRBJ1-4; clone size: .; D gene: TRBD1; V gene: TRBV5-6; CDR3 protein: CASSLFDRDGEKLFF; CDR3 DNA: TGTGCCAGCAGCTTGTTTGACAGGGACGGGGAAAAACTGTTTTTT
J gene: TRBJ2-1; clone size: .; D gene: TRBD2; V gene: TRBV6-5; CDR3 protein: CASSFGPGLAINEQFF; CDR3 DNA: TGTGCCAGCAGTTTCGGGCCGGGACTAGCGATAAATGAGCAGTTCTTC
J gene: TRBJ1-2; clone size: .; D gene: TRBD1; V gene: TRBV7-9; CDR3 protein: CASSVEGRTGVSYGYTF; CDR3 DNA: TGTGCCAGCAGCGTAGAAGGGAGGACAGGGGTCTCCTATGGCTACACCTTC
J gene: TRBJ2-7; clone size: .; D gene: .; V gene: TRBV12-5; CDR3 protein: CASGPRVGLGEQYF; CDR3 DNA: TGTGCTAGTGGCCCGAGGGTGGGGCTAGGCGAGCAGTACTTC
J gene: TRBJ2-5; clone size: .; D gene: .; V gene: TRBV14; CDR3 protein: CASSQDLKGTQYF; CDR3 DNA: TGTGCCAGCAGCCAAGATCTAAAGGGGACCCAGTACTTC
J gene: TRBJ1-2; clone size: .; D gene: .; V gene: TRBV7-9; CDR3 protein: CASSLMSGADGYTF; CDR3 DNA: TGTGCCAGCAGCTTAATGTCAGGGGCTGATGGCTACACCTTC
J gene: TRBJ2-3; clone size: .; D gene: .; V gene: TRBV18; CDR3 protein: CASSPAAARATDTQYF; CDR3 DNA: TGTGCCAGCTCACCAGCGGCGGCAAGGGCTACAGATACGCAGTATTTT
J gene: TRBJ1-3; clone size: .; D gene: .; V gene: TRBV19; CDR3 protein: CASTPSGGIGNTIYF; CDR3 DNA: TGTGCCAGTACCCCTTCCGGCGGGATCGGAAACACCATATATTTT
J gene: TRBJ1-1; clone size: .; D gene: TRBD1; V gene: TRBV11-2; CDR3 protein: CASSWDRGVHTEAFF; CDR3 DNA: TGTGCCAGCAGCTGGGACAGGGGAGTTCACACTGAAGCTTTCTTT
J gene: TRBJ2-3; clone size: .; D gene: .; V gene: TRBV5-1; CDR3 protein: CASIHGPQGDEGTDTQYF; CDR3 DNA: TGCGCCAGCATCCACGGCCCACAGGGTGATGAAGGCACAGATACGCAGTATTTT
J gene: TRBJ2-7; clone size: few; D gene: .; V gene: TRBV19; CDR3 protein: CASSATQEIYEQYF; CDR3 DNA: TGTGCCAGTAGTGCCACACAGGAGATCTACGAGCAGTACTTC
J gene: TRBJ1-2; clone size: .; D gene: .; V gene: TRBV19; CDR3 protein: CASSKTLVNYGYTF; CDR3 DNA: TGTGCCAGTAGTAAAACACTCGTCAACTATGGCTACACCTTC
J gene: TRBJ2-5; clone size: .; D gene: TRBD2; V gene: TRBV9; CDR3 protein: CASSFTSEETQYF; CDR3 DNA: TGTGCCAGCAGTTTTACTAGCGAGGAGACCCAGTACTTC
J gene: TRBJ2-7; clone size: .; D gene: .; V gene: TRBV6-1; CDR3 protein: CASSEGIGKDYEQYF; CDR3 DNA: TGTGCCAGCAGTGAAGGGATAGGGAAGGACTACGAGCAGTACTTC